Below, 6 T cell receptor beta chains from the same sample are listed, as sequenced in a study of blood T cell repertoires in COVID-19. Sequencing used immunoSEQ multiplex PCR; TCRdb keeps in-frame clones, though not all of them. The sample carries 270,000 or so clones, approximately 80% recorded once. Sequencing input: peripheral blood. Receptors were obtained from a woman aged 60-75 years with active or convalescent COVID-19.

This chain links TRBV15 with TRBJ1-3, with TRBD1 matching over 7 bases. This CDR3 region has 15 residues. Germline V gives CDR1 LNHNV, CDR2 YYDKDF (reference sequence). Trimming removed 4 bases from V and 4 bases from J; junction bases left unmatched: 7. The CDR3 is CATSTGRGGGNTIYF. The CDR3 DNA sequence: TGTGCCACCAGCACGGGACGAGGGGGCGGAAACACCATATATTTT.

This chain uses TRBV11-3 with TRBJ2-6; 8 nucleotides line up with TRBD1. Germline V gives CDR1 SGHNT, CDR2 YENEEA. There are 17 residues in the CDR3. V lost 1 base and J lost 1; bases outside the gene matches: 3. Here the CDR3 reads CASSLGDRSSGANVLTF. CDR3 DNA: TGTGCCAGCAGCTTAGGGGACAGGTCGTCTGGGGCCAACGTCCTGACTTTC. Variable domain in full (rest from reference TRBV11-3 and TRBJ2-6): EAGVVQSPRYKIIEKKQPVAFWCNPISGHNTLYWYLQNLGQGPELLIRYENEEAVDDSQLPKDRFSAERLKGVDSTLKIQPAELGDSAVYLCASSLGDRSSGANVLTFGAGSRLTVL.

In its sample, this clone was seen once. J is TRBJ2-1 and V is TRBV7-2, with D maybe TRBD2 (7 bases). The germline gives CDR1 SGHTA, CDR2 FQGNSA. V was pared by 1 base and J by 8 bases, with 15 bases between. This CDR3 has 15 amino acids. CDR3 bases: TGTGCCAGCAGCTTAGTGGTGGGGGGGCAGTATGAGCAGTTCTTC. This codes for CASSLVVGGQYEQFF.

The V and J genes are TRBV5-1 and TRBJ2-6; D remains unclear. Trimming pared 1 base from V and 0 bases from J, leaving 11 bases between. From germline, CDR1 is SGHRS and CDR2 YFSETQ. The CDR3 spans 17 residues. The DNA of the CDR3 is TGCGCCAGCAGCTTGACCCTAAGTCCCTCTGGGGCCAACGTCCTGACTTTC. It translates to CASSLTLSPSGANVLTF. Together with reference TRBV5-1 and TRBJ2-6, the CDR3 gives the full variable domain: KAGVTQTPRYLIKTRGQQVTLSCSPISGHRSVSWYQQTPGQGLQFLFEYFSETQRNKGNFPGRFSGRQFSNSRSEMNVSTLELGDSALYLCASSLTLSPSGANVLTFGAGSRLTVL.

The V gene is TRBV6-2 or TRBV6-3, the J gene TRBJ1-2; D ambiguous. The CDR3 totals 12 residues. The ends were cut back, 6 bases at V and 8 bases at J, with 13 bases in the middle. CDR1 MNHEY and CDR2 SVGEGT come from the germline V gene. DNA for the CDR3: TGTGCCAGCAGCTCCCTCGGGGAAGGCTACACCTTC. Amino acids: CASSSLGEGYTF.

V and J are TRBV7-2 and TRBJ1-2, with D possibly matching TRBD1 (6 bases). The CDR3 spans 15 residues. V dropped 1 base and J dropped 4 bases, with 13 bases sitting between them. Looked up from germline, CDR1 is SGHTA and CDR2 is FQGNSA. The CDR3 nucleotides are TGTGCCAGCAGCTTAGAGGGGGGGCGGGTCTATGGCTACACCTTC. Translation gives CASSLEGGRVYGYTF.